The text below deals with one T cell receptor beta chain. These data originate in a study of blood T cells in healthy people across ages. PCR was performed a second time for about 7 to 12 cycles using a sample-barcoded 5' primer and a J-beta primer mix. Every cDNA was tagged by a template-switch adaptor with 12 random nucleotides. TCRdb re-called the 5' RACE reads through MiXCR, storing one row per CDR3 protein. Of roughly 1,700,000 distinct CDR3 sequences in the sample, 28% were seen once. Sequenced material: blood. The sequence was collected from a woman younger than 45 in good health.

CDR3 DNA: TGTGCCAGCAGTCTGCAGGGTATGGTTGGTCAGCCCCAGCATTTT. Amino acids: CASSLQGMVGQPQHF. The J gene is TRBJ1-5, the V gene TRBV12-3 or TRBV12-4; D is perhaps TRBD1 (5 bases). V was shortened by 5 bases and J by 6 bases, with 17 bases between the two germline ends. This CDR3 has 15 residues.